This TCR beta chain came from a study of OX40 agonist ivuxolimab in advanced cancers. Across the whole study: Dose-escalation patients suffered from hepatocellular carcinoma, melanoma, renal cell or head and neck cancer. The group had a mean age of approximately 60 years, ranged from about 23 to 85, and was roughly 83% male. Regarding the study as a whole: Compared with others, partial responders at 0.1-3.0 mg/kg displayed clonal expansion among the lowest.

Concerning this clone itself: Its antigen is undetermined.

Germline lookup yields CDR1 MNHNS and CDR2 SASEGT. The V end was cut by 5 bases, the J end by 5 bases, with 9 bases between. The CDR3 contains 12 residues. Sequencing was performed with immunoSEQ multiplex PCR; in TCRdb, only in-frame clones are kept and a portion is missing. The table records more than 50,000 clones, about 89% of them present only once. This TCR was recovered from an adult with an advanced solid tumor such as melanoma, head and neck, liver or kidney cancer. The V call is TRBV6-1, the J call TRBJ1-1; D call uncertain. The specimen comprised CD4+ or CD8+ T cells sorted from blood, sampled in a trial of the OX40 agonist ivuxolimab. DNA for the CDR3: TGTGCCAGCAGTCCCGATGGTACTGAAGCTTTCTTT. It encodes CASSPDGTEAFF.